This T cell receptor beta chain was retrieved from a study of cytomegalovirus exposure and HLA in healthy donors. Everyone who donated was a healthy bone marrow donor. 60 Vbeta and 13 Jbeta primers were used in PCR. The method was immunoSEQ multiplex PCR; TCRdb's version includes in-frame clones alone and lacks a portion of them. Found here are some 95,000 clones, roughly three quarters of them singletons; the top ten hold about 5%. General study findings and limits: In vitro checks showed that a few CMV-associated chains really do target CMV antigens. As a later analysis showed, a missense DCLRE1C variant was linked to trimming of TCR beta V- and J-genes. Most observed TCR sequences were rare, whereas some public TCRs were detected in many donors.

Germline V gene lookup returns CDR1 ENHRY and CDR2 SYGVKD. CDR3 length: 13 amino acids. The V segment lost 10 bases and the J segment 8 bases; nucleotides outside the gene matches: 10. On this clone: Its specificity is unknown.

The sequence was collected from a woman aged 40-49 years in good health and CMV-seronegative. The chain couples TRBV10-3 to TRBJ1-2, with 10 positions matching TRBD1. The material sequenced was PBMCs. Written as DNA, the CDR3 is TGTGCCACCAGGACAGGGGGGACGGGAGGCTACACCTTC. This encodes CATRTGGTGGYTF.